The T cell receptor beta chain described here comes from a study of OX40 agonist ivuxolimab in advanced cancers. Study-level findings and limits: The 0.1-3.0 mg/kg partial responders had among the lowest clonal expansion. Researchers did not determine the expanded peripheral T cells' antigen specificity. Nonresponders, in some cases, also had low normalized T-cell clonal expansion. Average numbers of expanded clones were greater in CD8+ T cells than in CD4+.

Clones were read by immunoSEQ multiplex PCR, and TCRdb kept only the in-frame ones, dropping some. The table lists tens of thousands of clones, about 83% of them singletons, with roughly 2.7% in the top ten. The ends lost 2 bases at V and 8 bases at J; junction bases unmatched: 10. Germline V gene data show CDR1 as SEHNR and CDR2 as FQNEAQ (reference sequence). The CDR3 runs 15 residues. As concerns this clone: The antigen is not known.

The chain couples TRBV7-9 to TRBJ1-1; TRBD1 aligns across 8 bases. The sequence came from an adult with an advanced solid tumor such as melanoma, head and neck, liver or kidney cancer. Sequencing used CD4+ or CD8+ T cells sorted from blood, obtained in a trial of the OX40 agonist ivuxolimab. For the CDR3, the DNA is TGTGCCAGCAGCTTACAGGGACAGGTGCTCGTAGAAGCTTTCTTT. Its protein is CASSLQGQVLVEAFF.